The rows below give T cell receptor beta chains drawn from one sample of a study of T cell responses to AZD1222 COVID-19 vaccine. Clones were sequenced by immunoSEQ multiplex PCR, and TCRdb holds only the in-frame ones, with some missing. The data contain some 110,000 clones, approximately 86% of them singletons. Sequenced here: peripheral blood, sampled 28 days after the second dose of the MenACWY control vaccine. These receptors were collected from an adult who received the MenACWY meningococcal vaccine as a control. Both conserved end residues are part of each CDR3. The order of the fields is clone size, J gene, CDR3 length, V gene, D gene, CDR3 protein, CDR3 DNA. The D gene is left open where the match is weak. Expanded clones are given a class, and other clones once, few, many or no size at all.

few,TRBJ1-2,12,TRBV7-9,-,CASSLGMNGYTF,TGTGCCAGCAGCTTGGGGATGAACGGCTACACCTTC
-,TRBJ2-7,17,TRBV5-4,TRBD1,CASSSVSTGTGPYEQYF,TGTGCCAGCAGCTCCGTTTCCACAGGGACAGGGCCCTACGAGCAGTACTTC
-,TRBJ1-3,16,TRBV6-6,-,CASSYEGRLSGNTIYF,TGTGCCAGCAGTTACGAGGGGAGGCTCTCTGGAAACACCATATATTTT
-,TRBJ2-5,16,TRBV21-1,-,CASSKSSGTVGETQYF,TGTGCCAGCAGCAAATCCTCAGGGACAGTTGGAGAGACCCAGTACTTC
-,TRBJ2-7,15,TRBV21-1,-,CARGREDRTSSKQYF,TGTGCCAGAGGGAGAGAAGACCGGACTTCTTCAAAGCAGTACTTC
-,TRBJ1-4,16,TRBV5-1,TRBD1,CASSLAGTGGNEKLFF,TGCGCCAGCAGCTTGGCCGGGACAGGGGGGAATGAAAAACTGTTTTTT
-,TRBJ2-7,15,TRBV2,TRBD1,CASSLDRVSDYEQYF,TGTGCCAGCAGCCTAGACAGGGTTTCGGACTACGAGCAGTACTTC
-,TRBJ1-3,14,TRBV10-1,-,CASSDSRLDGTIYF,TGCGCCAGCAGCGACAGCAGGTTGGACGGCACCATATATTTT
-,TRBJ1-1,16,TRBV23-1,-,CASSQRDKYHLFEAFF,TGCGCCAGCAGTCAACGAGACAAGTATCACCTCTTTGAAGCTTTCTTT
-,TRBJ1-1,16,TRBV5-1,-,CASTSSGGGTNTEAFF,TGCGCCAGCACCTCCTCTGGCGGGGGGACGAACACTGAAGCTTTCTTT
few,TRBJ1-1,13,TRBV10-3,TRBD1,CAISLRGHTEAFF,TGTGCCATCAGTCTCAGGGGGCACACTGAAGCTTTCTTT
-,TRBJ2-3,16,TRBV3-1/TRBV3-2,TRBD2,CASSPGLAGGRNTQYF,TGTGCCAGCAGCCCAGGACTAGCGGGGGGCCGGAATACGCAGTATTTT
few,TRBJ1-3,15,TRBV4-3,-,CASSQRAGTGNTIYF,TGCGCCAGCAGCCAGCGAGCGGGAACGGGAAACACCATATATTTT
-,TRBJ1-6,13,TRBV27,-,CASKGQFNSPLHF,TGTGCCAGCAAAGGGCAGTTTAATTCACCCCTCCACTTT
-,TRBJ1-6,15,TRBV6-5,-,CASSPPGQTNSPLHF,TGTGCCAGCAGCCCCCCGGGGCAGACTAATTCACCCCTCCACTTT
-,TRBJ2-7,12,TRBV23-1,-,CASGPGVHEQYF,TGCGCCAGCGGCCCAGGGGTCCACGAGCAGTACTTC
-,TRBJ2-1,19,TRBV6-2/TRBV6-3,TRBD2,CASSYPNRRTSGGENEQFF,TGTGCCAGCAGTTACCCCAACCGACGGACTAGCGGGGGGGAGAATGAGCAGTTCTTC
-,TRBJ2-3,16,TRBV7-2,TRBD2,CASSLRGGHPPDTQYF,TGTGCCAGCAGCCTCCGGGGGGGCCACCCTCCCGATACGCAGTATTTT
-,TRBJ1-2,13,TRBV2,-,CATALQGRNGYTF,TGTGCCACCGCTCTACAGGGCCGGAACGGCTACACCTTC
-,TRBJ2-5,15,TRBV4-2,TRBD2,CASSQARGGVGTQYF,TGTGCCAGCAGCCAAGCCCGCGGGGGAGTCGGGACCCAGTACTTC
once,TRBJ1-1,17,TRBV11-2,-,CASSLPPEGVGNTEAFF,TGTGCCAGCAGCCTCCCCCCGGAGGGCGTAGGTAATACTGAAGCTTTCTTT
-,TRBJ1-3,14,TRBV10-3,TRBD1,CASNGQGSGNTIYF,TGTGCCAGCAACGGACAGGGTTCAGGAAACACCATATATTTT
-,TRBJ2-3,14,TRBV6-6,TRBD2,CASTSRGDTDTQYF,TGTGCCAGCACCTCCCGGGGGGACACAGATACGCAGTATTTT
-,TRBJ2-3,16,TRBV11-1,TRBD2,CASSRPRGETADTQYF,TGTGCCAGCAGCCGTCCTCGGGGGGAGACGGCAGATACGCAGTATTTT
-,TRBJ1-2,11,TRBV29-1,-,CSVDLGNGYTF,TGCAGCGTTGATCTGGGTAATGGCTACACCTTC
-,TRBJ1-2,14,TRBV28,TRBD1,CASSIGGQVYGYTF,TGTGCCAGCAGTATAGGGGGACAGGTCTATGGCTACACCTTC
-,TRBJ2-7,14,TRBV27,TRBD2,CASTLAGGSYEQYF,TGTGCCAGCACTCTAGCGGGGGGTTCTTACGAGCAGTACTTC
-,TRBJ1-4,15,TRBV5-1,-,CASSFGSGRGEKLFF,TGCGCCAGCAGCTTCGGGTCAGGGAGAGGGGAAAAACTGTTTTTT
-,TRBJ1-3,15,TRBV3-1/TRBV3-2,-,CASSQGREAGNTIYF,TGTGCCAGCAGCCAAGGCCGGGAGGCTGGAAACACCATATATTTT
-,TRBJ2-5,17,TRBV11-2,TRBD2,CASSLGPLAGERETQYF,TGTGCCAGCAGCTTAGGTCCATTGGCGGGGGAAAGGGAGACCCAGTACTTC
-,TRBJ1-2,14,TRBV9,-,CASSVEPGNYGYTF,TGTGCCAGCAGCGTAGAGCCGGGGAACTATGGCTACACCTTC
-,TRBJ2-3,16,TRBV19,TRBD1,CASSPRTGVGTDTQYF,TGTGCCAGTAGCCCTAGGACAGGGGTTGGCACAGATACGCAGTATTTT
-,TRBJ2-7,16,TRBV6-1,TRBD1,CASSEFIGTGSYEQYF,TGTGCCAGCAGTGAGTTCATCGGGACAGGGAGTTACGAGCAGTACTTC
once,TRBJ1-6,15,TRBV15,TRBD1,CATSRGTGGGSPLHF,TGTGCCACCAGCAGAGGGACAGGGGGAGGTTCACCCCTCCACTTT
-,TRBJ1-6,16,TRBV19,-,CASSTGTVGYNSPLHF,TGTGCCAGTAGTACTGGGACGGTAGGGTACAATTCACCCCTCCACTTT
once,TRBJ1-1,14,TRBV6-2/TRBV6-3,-,CASSYWEGPTEAFF,TGTGCCAGCAGTTACTGGGAGGGACCCACTGAAGCTTTCTTT
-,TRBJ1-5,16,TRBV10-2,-,CASSEAQLYSNQPQHF,TGCGCCAGCAGTGAGGCCCAGCTCTATAGCAATCAGCCCCAGCATTTT
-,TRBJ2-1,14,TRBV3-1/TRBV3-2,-,CASSQEGPPNEQFF,TGTGCCAGCAGCCAAGAGGGACCCCCCAATGAGCAGTTCTTC
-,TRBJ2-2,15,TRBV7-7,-,CASSLHQGGTGELFF,TGTGCTAGCAGCTTACATCAGGGTGGGACCGGGGAGCTGTTTTTT
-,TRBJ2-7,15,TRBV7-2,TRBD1,CASSLDRGRTYEQYF,TGTGCCAGCAGCCTAGACAGGGGGCGAACCTACGAGCAGTACTTC
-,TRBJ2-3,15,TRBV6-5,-,CASSTRRGFTDTQYF,TGTGCCAGCAGTACCCGGAGGGGGTTCACAGATACGCAGTATTTT
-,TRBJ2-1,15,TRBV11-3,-,CASSLGRGREDEQFF,TGTGCCAGCAGTCTAGGCAGGGGGCGGGAGGATGAGCAGTTCTTC
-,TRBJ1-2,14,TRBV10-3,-,CAISESVAGWGYTF,TGTGCCATCAGTGAGTCGGTGGCGGGTTGGGGCTACACCTTC
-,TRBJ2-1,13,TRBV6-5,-,CASSYRFNNEQFF,TGTGCCAGCAGTTACAGGTTTAACAATGAGCAGTTCTTC
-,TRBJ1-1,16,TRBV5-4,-,CASSLAGATVNTEAFF,TGTGCCAGCAGCTTGGCAGGGGCTACGGTGAACACTGAAGCTTTCTTT
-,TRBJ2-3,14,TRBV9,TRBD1,CASSGRTGQDTQYF,TGTGCCAGCAGCGGACGGACAGGGCAAGATACGCAGTATTTT
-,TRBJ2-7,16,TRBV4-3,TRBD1,CASSLRQGGSSYEQYF,TGCGCCAGCAGCCTTAGACAGGGGGGGAGCTCCTACGAGCAGTACTTC
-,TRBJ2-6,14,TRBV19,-,CASSKGSGANVLTF,TGTGCCAGTAGTAAGGGGTCTGGGGCCAACGTCCTGACTTTC
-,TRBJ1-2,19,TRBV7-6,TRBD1,CASSPGTGGIKEDDYGYTF,TGTGCCAGCAGCCCTGGGACAGGGGGAATTAAAGAAGATGACTATGGCTACACCTTC
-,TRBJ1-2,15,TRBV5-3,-,CARSYMTGTRYGYTF,TGTGCCAGAAGCTATATGACCGGGACAAGGTATGGCTACACCTTC
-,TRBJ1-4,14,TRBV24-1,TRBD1,CATSDPGQGEKLFF,TGTGCCACCAGTGACCCCGGACAGGGTGAAAAACTGTTTTTT
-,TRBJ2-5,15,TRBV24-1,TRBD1,CATSNYLGQQETQYF,TGTGCCACCAGTAACTACTTGGGACAGCAAGAGACCCAGTACTTC
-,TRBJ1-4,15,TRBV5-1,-,CASSLVSGGGEKLFF,TGCGCCAGCAGCTTGGTATCGGGAGGTGGTGAAAAACTGTTTTTT